This T cell receptor (beta chain) comes out of a study of blood T cell repertoires in COVID-19. The protocol was immunoSEQ multiplex PCR, while the TCRdb copy is restricted to in-frame clones and leaves out a portion. The top ten hold more than 9% of the sample, which has over 70,000 clones, about four fifths seen once. This CDR3 contains 16 residues. The V end lost 4 bases, the J end lost 3 bases, and 16 bases lay between the germline ends. The source material was peripheral blood. The V call is TRBV5-3, the J call TRBJ2-2; no reliable D call. TRBV5-3 is identified as an open reading frame with a role that is uncertain. This clonotype was sampled from a man aged 55 to 70 with acute or convalescent COVID-19. The CDR3 reads CARSMYGPTYTGELFF. For the CDR3, the DNA is TGTGCCAGAAGCATGTACGGTCCCACCTACACCGGGGAGCTGTTTTTT.